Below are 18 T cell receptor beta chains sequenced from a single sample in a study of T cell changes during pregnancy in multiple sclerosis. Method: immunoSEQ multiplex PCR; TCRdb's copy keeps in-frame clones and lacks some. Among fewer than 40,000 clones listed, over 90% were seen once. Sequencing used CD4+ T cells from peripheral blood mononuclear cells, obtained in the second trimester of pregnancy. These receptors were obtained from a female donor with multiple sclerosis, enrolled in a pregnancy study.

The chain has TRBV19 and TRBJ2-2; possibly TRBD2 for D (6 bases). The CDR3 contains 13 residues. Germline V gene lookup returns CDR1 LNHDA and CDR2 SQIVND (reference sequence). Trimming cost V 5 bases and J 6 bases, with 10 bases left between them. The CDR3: CASSPGTPGELFF. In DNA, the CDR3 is TGTGCCAGTAGTCCCGGGACTCCCGGGGAGCTGTTTTTT.

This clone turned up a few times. This chain's CDR3 is CAWSVGGLAKNIQYF. The CDR3 DNA sequence: TGTGCCTGGAGTGTAGGAGGCCTAGCCAAAAACATTCAGTACTTC. The rearrangement links TRBV30 to TRBJ2-4; TRBD2 is a possible D gene (5 bases). In germline, CDR1 is GTSNPN, CDR2 SVGIG (reference sequence). CDR3 length: 15 residues. Between the trimmed V and J ends, which lost 0 bases and 0 bases, there was a span of 9 bases.

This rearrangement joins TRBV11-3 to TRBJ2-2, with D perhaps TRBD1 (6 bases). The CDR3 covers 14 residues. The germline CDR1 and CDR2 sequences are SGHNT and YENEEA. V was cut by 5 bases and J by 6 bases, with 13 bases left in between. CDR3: CASSPQTGAGELFF. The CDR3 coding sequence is TGTGCCAGCAGCCCCCAGACAGGCGCCGGGGAGCTGTTTTTT.

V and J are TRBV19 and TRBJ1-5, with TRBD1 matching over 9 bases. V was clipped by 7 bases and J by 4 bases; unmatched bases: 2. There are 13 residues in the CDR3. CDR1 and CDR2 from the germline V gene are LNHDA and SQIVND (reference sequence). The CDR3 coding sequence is TGTGCCAGTACTGGACAGGGGAATCAGCCCCAGCATTTT. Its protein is CASTGQGNQPQHF.

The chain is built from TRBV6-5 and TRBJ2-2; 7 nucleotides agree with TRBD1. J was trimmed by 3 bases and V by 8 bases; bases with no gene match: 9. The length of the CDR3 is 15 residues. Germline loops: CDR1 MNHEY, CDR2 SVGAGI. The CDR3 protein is CASSVSDRHTGELFF. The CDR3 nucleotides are TGTGCCAGCTCCGTCTCGGACAGGCACACCGGGGAGCTGTTTTTT.

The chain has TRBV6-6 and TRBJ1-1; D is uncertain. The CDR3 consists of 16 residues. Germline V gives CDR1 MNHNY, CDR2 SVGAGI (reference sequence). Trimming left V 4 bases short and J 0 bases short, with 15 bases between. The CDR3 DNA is TGTGCCAGCAGTTCTCCCTCGGGAGGATTGAACACTGAAGCTTTCTTT. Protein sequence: CASSSPSGGLNTEAFF.

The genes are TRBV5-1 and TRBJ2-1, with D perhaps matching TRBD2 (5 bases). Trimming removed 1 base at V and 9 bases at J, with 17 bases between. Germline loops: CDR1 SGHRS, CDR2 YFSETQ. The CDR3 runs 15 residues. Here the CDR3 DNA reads TGCGCCAGCAGCTTGAGGTCAGCGTTGGGAGTTGAGCAGTTCTTC. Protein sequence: CASSLRSALGVEQFF. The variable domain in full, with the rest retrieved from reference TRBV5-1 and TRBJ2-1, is KAGVTQTPRYLIKTRGQQVTLSCSPISGHRSVSWYQQTPGQGLQFLFEYFSETQRNKGNFPGRFSGRQFSNSRSEMNVSTLELGDSALYLCASSLRSALGVEQFFGPGTRLTVL.

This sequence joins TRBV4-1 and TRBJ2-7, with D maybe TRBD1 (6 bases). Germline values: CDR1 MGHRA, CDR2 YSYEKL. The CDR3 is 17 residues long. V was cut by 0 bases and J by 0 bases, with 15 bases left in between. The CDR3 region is CASSQDKWAGVSYEQYF. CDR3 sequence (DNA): TGCGCCAGCAGCCAAGATAAGTGGGCAGGGGTCTCCTACGAGCAGTACTTC.

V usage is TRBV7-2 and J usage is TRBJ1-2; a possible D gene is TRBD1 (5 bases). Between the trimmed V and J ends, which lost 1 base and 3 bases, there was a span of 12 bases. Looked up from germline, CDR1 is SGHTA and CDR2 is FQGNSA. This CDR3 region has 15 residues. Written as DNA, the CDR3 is TGTGCCAGCAGCTTAGGTGGGGGGATTGACTATGGCTACACCTTC. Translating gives CASSLGGGIDYGYTF.

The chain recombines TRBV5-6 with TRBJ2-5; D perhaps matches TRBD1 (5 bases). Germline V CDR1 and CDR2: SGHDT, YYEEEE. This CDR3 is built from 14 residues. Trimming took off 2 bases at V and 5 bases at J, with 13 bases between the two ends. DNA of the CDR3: TGTGCCAGCAGCTTCCAGGGATTGGGGGAGACCCAGTACTTC. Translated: CASSFQGLGETQYF.

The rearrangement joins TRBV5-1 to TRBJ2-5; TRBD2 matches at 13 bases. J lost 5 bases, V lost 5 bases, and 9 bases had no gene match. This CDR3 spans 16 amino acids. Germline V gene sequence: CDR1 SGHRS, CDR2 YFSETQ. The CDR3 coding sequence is TGCGCCAGCAGTCCAACTAGCGGGAGGGCCCTGGAGACCCAGTACTTC. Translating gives CASSPTSGRALETQYF.

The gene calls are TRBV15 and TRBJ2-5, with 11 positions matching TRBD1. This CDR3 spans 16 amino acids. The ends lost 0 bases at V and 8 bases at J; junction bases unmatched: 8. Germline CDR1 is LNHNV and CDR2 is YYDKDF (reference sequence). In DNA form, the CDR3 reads TGTGCCACCAGCAGAGATCGGGGGACAGGGGGACCTACCCAGTACTTC. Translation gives CATSRDRGTGGPTQYF. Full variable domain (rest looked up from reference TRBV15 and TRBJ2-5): DAMVIQNPRYQVTQFGKPVTLSCSQTLNHNVMYWYQQKSSQAPKLLFHYYDKDFNNEADTPDNFQSRRPNTSFCFLDIRSPGLGDTAMYLCATSRDRGTGGPTQYFGPGTRLLVL.

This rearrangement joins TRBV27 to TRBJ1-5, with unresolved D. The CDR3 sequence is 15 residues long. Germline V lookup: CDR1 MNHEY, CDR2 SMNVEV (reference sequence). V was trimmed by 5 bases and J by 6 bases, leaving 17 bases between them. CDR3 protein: CASSPRPPGAQPQHF. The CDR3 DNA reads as TGTGCCAGCAGTCCGAGACCCCCGGGAGCTCAGCCCCAGCATTTT.

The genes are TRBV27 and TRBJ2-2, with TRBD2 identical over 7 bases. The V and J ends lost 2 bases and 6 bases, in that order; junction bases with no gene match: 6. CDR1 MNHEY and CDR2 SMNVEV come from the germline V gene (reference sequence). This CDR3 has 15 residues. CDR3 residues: CASSLSGVVAGELFF. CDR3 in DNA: TGTGCCAGCAGTTTAAGCGGGGTCGTCGCCGGGGAGCTGTTTTTT.

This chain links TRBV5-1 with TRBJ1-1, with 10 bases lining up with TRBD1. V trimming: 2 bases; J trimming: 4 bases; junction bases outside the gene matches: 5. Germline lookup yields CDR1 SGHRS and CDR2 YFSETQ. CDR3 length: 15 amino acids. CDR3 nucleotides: TGCGCCAGCAGCTTCGGGGACAGGGGTGCCACTGAAGCTTTCTTT. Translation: CASSFGDRGATEAFF.

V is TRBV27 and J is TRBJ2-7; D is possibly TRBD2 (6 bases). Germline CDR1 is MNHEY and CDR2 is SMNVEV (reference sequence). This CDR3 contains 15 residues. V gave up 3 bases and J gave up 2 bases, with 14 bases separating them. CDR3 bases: TGTGCCAGCAGTTTGTTGGCTAGCGCACCCTACGAGCAGTACTTC. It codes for CASSLLASAPYEQYF.

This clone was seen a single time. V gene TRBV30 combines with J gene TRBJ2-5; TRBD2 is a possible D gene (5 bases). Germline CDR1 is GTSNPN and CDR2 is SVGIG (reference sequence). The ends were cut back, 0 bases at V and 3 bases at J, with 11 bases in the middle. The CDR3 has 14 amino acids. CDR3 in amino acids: CAWSVGIAEETQYF. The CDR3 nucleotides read TGTGCCTGGAGTGTCGGGATCGCGGAAGAGACCCAGTACTTC.

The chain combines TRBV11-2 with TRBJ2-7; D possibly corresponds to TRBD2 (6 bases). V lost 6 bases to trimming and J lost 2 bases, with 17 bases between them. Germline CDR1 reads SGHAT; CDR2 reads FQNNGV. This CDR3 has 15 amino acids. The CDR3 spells CASRRPGTGAYEQYF. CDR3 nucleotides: TGTGCCAGCAGGCGACCCGGGACGGGGGCCTACGAGCAGTACTTC.